The clone carrying this TCR beta chain was counted only a few times. These data belong to a study of T cell changes during pregnancy in multiple sclerosis. Profiling relied on immunoSEQ multiplex PCR, and the TCRdb table lists in-frame clones only, not all of them. The sample gives around 59,000 clones, 80% to 95% of which show up once; less than 3.5% is in the top ten. Looked up from germline, CDR1 is SQVTM and CDR2 is ANQGSEA. The CDR3 has 18 residues. V was pared by 6 bases and J by 2 bases, with 16 bases of the junction left unmatched. This receptor was identified in a female donor in good health, enrolled as a control in a pregnancy study. This sample comprised peripheral blood, obtained in the third trimester of pregnancy. The chain carries TRBV29-1 and TRBJ1-2; TRBD1 aligns across 12 bases. The chain's CDR3 is CSVEYYRDRGLSNYGYTF. CDR3 DNA: TGCAGCGTCGAGTATTACCGGGACAGGGGGCTCTCCAACTATGGCTACACCTTC.